The 4 T cell receptor beta chains below come from one sample, sequenced in a study of blood T cell repertoires in COVID-19. Generated by immunoSEQ multiplex PCR, the TCRdb table keeps only in-frame clones and is missing some. Seen here are about 150,000 clones, approximately 89% observed once, and the top ten hold around 1.6%. Sequenced input: peripheral blood. The source of these receptors is a human donor in a cohort sampled during active COVID-19.

The gene calls are TRBV4-1 and TRBJ2-1; TRBD2 matches at 9 bases. The germline V gene encodes CDR1 MGHRA and CDR2 YSYEKL. This CDR3 has 19 residues. V lost 0 bases to trimming and J lost 2 bases; unmatched junction nucleotides: 11. The CDR3: CASSQDGASGVSPYNEQFF. The CDR3 DNA reads TGCGCCAGCAGCCAAGATGGGGCTAGCGGGGTGTCCCCCTACAATGAGCAGTTCTTC.

V usage is TRBV6-6 and J usage is TRBJ1-4, with D hard to call. The V gene lost 6 bases and the J gene lost 3 bases, with 11 bases spanning the gap. The germline gives CDR1 MNHNY, CDR2 SVGAGI (reference sequence). The CDR3 consists of 14 residues. In nucleotides, the CDR3 is TGTGCCAGCAGCCAATTGAGATCTAATGAAAAACTGTTTTTT. Protein sequence: CASSQLRSNEKLFF.

The V call is TRBV3-1 (or the pseudogene TRBV3-2), the J call TRBJ1-2, with D perhaps TRBD1 (6 bases). Germline-derived CDR1 and CDR2 are LGHDT and YNNKEL (reference sequence). Trimming took 5 bases from V and 7 from J, leaving 17 bases between them. The CDR3 is 14 residues long. DNA for the CDR3: TGTGCCAGCAGCTCGAGGACAGAACACAGTGGCTACACCTTC. Amino acids: CASSSRTEHSGYTF.

The V gene is TRBV5-4, the J gene TRBJ2-5, with TRBD2 matching over 12 bases. After removal of 6 bases from V and 4 bases from J, the junction contained 7 bases not matched to a gene. Germline lookup yields CDR1 SGHNT and CDR2 YYREEE (reference sequence). The CDR3 contains 15 residues. The CDR3: CASTGLAGGRETQYF. CDR3 nucleotides: TGTGCCAGCACCGGTCTAGCGGGGGGGAGAGAGACCCAGTACTTC.